Listed here are 8 T cell receptor beta chains from one sample, sequenced in a study of regulatory T cells in long-lasting Graves disease. Arm-PCR of CDR3 regions and iRepertoire HTBI primers were the basis on which TCR beta libraries were built. TCRdb fed the multiplex PCR reads into MiXCR, producing one record per CDR3 protein. The sample has 200,000 to 250,000 distinct CDR3 sequences, just over 20% seen once. The time point: newly diagnosed GD, antithyroid drugs for less than 3 months. PBMCs were the source of the RNA used for TCR sequencing. The sequences come from peripheral blood mononuclear cells (PBMCs), collected at new diagnosis, from a patient treated with antithyroid drugs. The receptors originated from a female donor with Graves disease.

The V call is TRBV30, the J call TRBJ2-7; D may be TRBD1 or TRBD2 (5 bases each). Trimming took 2 bases from V and 3 from J, leaving 14 bases between them. Looked up from germline, CDR1 is GTSNPN and CDR2 is SVGIG (reference sequence). The CDR3 is made up of 14 amino acids. This CDR3 is CAWSKRGVDYEQYF. In DNA form, the CDR3 reads TGTGCCTGGAGTAAGCGAGGGGTCGACTACGAGCAGTACTTC.

This clonotype has at least ten counts. J is TRBJ1-2 and V is TRBV6-1; D unresolved. Trimming cost V 6 bases and J 14 bases, with 22 bases left between them. Germline V CDR1 and CDR2: MNHNS, SASEGT. The CDR3 runs 13 residues. CDR3 DNA sequence: TGTGCCAGCAGGACGGACTTCGGACGGGATGATACCTTC. This translates into CASRTDFGRDDTF.

The CDR3 DNA reads TGTGCCATCAGTGAGCGACAGGGGCAAGAGACCCAGTACTTC. Protein: CAISERQGQETQYF. This chain uses TRBV10-3 with TRBJ2-5, with 8 bases lining up with TRBD1. Losses at the gene ends were 2 bases for V and 2 bases for J; bases not matched to a gene: 1. The germline gives CDR1 ENHRY, CDR2 SYGVKD. The CDR3 spans 14 residues.

This clonotype was counted ten times or more. The genes are TRBV27 and TRBJ2-7, with D hard to call. Trimming left V 2 bases short and J 0 bases short, with 8 bases between. Germline V gives CDR1 MNHEY, CDR2 SMNVEV (reference sequence). The CDR3 consists of 14 residues. The CDR3 DNA sequence: TGTGCCAGCAGTTTAGCAGGCAACTCCTACGAGCAGTACTTC. Amino acids: CASSLAGNSYEQYF.

In this sample, this clonotype turned up many times. The V and J genes are TRBV7-2 and TRBJ1-4; 9 nucleotides match TRBD1. Germline CDR1 is SGHTA and CDR2 is FQGNSA. The CDR3 length is 15 residues. V was clipped by 3 bases and J by 6 bases; unmatched bases: 5. The CDR3 bases are TGTGCCAGCAGCTTCCCGGGACAGGGTCATGAAAAACTGTTTTTT. It translates to CASSFPGQGHEKLFF.

This clonotype occurred a few times. The rearrangement links TRBV7-9 to TRBJ2-5; 15 nucleotides line up with TRBD2. The V gene's germline CDR1 is SEHNR and CDR2 FQNEAQ (reference sequence). The CDR3 has 20 amino acids. The V segment lost 4 bases and the J segment 4 bases; nucleotides outside the gene matches: 16. CDR3 region: CASSSEWDGLAGGPGETQYF. Written as DNA, the CDR3 is TGTGCCAGCAGCTCAGAGTGGGACGGACTAGCGGGAGGGCCGGGAGAGACCCAGTACTTC.

This chain joins TRBV29-1 and TRBJ1-2, with no clear D. Germline V lookup: CDR1 SQVTM, CDR2 ANQGSEA. The CDR3 loop spans 12 amino acids. Deletions cut 7 bases from V and 4 bases from J, with 13 bases between. The CDR3, as DNA: TGCAGCGCGGTTGATCACGGCTATGGCTACACCTTC. This encodes CSAVDHGYGYTF.

This clonotype has a count of ten or more. The V call is TRBV20-1, the J call TRBJ2-1, with 12 positions matching TRBD2. The CDR3 length is 18 residues. Per germline, CDR1 DFQATT and CDR2 SNEGSKA (reference sequence). With 6 bases clipped from V and 4 bases from J, the junction kept 16 bases outside the gene matches. The CDR3 DNA follows: TGCAGTGCGCTCGGGGCGGCTAGCGGGAGGGGGGTTTACAATGAGCAGTTCTTC. Its protein is CSALGAASGRGVYNEQFF.